Listed below are T cell receptor beta chains from one sample, sequenced in a study of blood T cells in healthy people across ages. One entry per CDR3 protein results from TCRdb running MiXCR on the 5' RACE reads. The table has 540,000 or so distinct CDR3 sequences, approximately 27% seen once. Sequenced input: blood. These receptors originate from a woman in her 70s in good health. Each CDR3 is given with its conserved first and last residue. A D gene is named only where the DNA matches it firmly. Clone size appears in some rows only: once, few, many, or a class for an expanded clone.

v_gene: TRBV7-8; d_gene: TRBD1; abundance: few; j_gene: TRBJ2-5; CDR3aa: CASSFSRGQGETQYF; CDR3nt: TGTGCCAGCAGCTTTAGCAGGGGGCAAGGGGAGACCCAGTACTTC
v_gene: TRBV12-3/TRBV12-4; d_gene: NA; abundance: NA; j_gene: TRBJ1-1; CDR3aa: CASRQVGRNTEAFF; CDR3nt: TGTGCCAGCAGACAGGTGGGAAGGAACACTGAAGCTTTCTTT
v_gene: TRBV28; d_gene: TRBD1; abundance: few; j_gene: TRBJ1-1; CDR3aa: CASRPPRDRGEAFF; CDR3nt: TGTGCCAGCAGACCTCCCCGGGACAGAGGCGAAGCTTTCTTT
v_gene: TRBV12-3/TRBV12-4; d_gene: NA; abundance: NA; j_gene: TRBJ1-2; CDR3aa: CASSLDTDYGYTF; CDR3nt: TGTGCCAGCAGTTTAGACACCGACTATGGCTACACCTTC
v_gene: TRBV5-5; d_gene: NA; abundance: NA; j_gene: TRBJ2-3; CDR3aa: CASSPMGASTDTQYF; CDR3nt: TGTGCCAGCAGCCCTATGGGAGCTAGCACAGATACGCAGTATTTT
v_gene: TRBV5-6; d_gene: NA; abundance: NA; j_gene: TRBJ1-4; CDR3aa: CASSYGQKALRGEKLFF; CDR3nt: TGTGCCAGCAGCTATGGACAGAAGGCCCTGCGAGGTGAAAAACTGTTTTTT
v_gene: TRBV5-1; d_gene: TRBD1; abundance: few; j_gene: TRBJ1-2; CDR3aa: CASSLEQGAASYGYTF; CDR3nt: TGCGCCAGCAGCTTGGAACAGGGGGCCGCCTCCTATGGCTACACCTTC
v_gene: TRBV3-1; d_gene: NA; abundance: NA; j_gene: TRBJ1-1; CDR3aa: CASSLGGTRATEAFF; CDR3nt: TGTGCCAGCAGCCTGGGAGGGACCCGGGCAACTGAAGCTTTCTTT
v_gene: TRBV7-9; d_gene: NA; abundance: few; j_gene: TRBJ2-7; CDR3aa: CASSIVAYEQYF; CDR3nt: TGTGCCAGCAGCATAGTGGCCTACGAGCAGTACTTC
v_gene: TRBV7-9; d_gene: NA; abundance: NA; j_gene: TRBJ1-3; CDR3aa: CASSLAAAGVNTIYF; CDR3nt: TGTGCCAGCAGCTTAGCGGCGGCAGGGGTGAACACCATATATTTT
v_gene: TRBV6-2/TRBV6-3; d_gene: NA; abundance: NA; j_gene: TRBJ1-5; CDR3aa: CASSSWNQPQHF; CDR3nt: TGTGCCAGCAGTTCTTGGAATCAGCCCCAGCATTTT
v_gene: TRBV18; d_gene: NA; abundance: NA; j_gene: TRBJ1-1; CDR3aa: CASSPATFSEAFF; CDR3nt: TGTGCCAGCTCACCCGCTACTTTCTCTGAAGCTTTCTTT
v_gene: TRBV7-3; d_gene: TRBD2; abundance: NA; j_gene: TRBJ2-1; CDR3aa: CASSFAGGPFNEQFF; CDR3nt: TGTGCCAGCAGCTTCGCGGGGGGGCCATTCAATGAGCAGTTCTTC
v_gene: TRBV6-4; d_gene: TRBD1; abundance: NA; j_gene: TRBJ1-3; CDR3aa: CASSESDRGVNTIYF; CDR3nt: TGTGCCAGCAGTGAATCCGACAGGGGGGTAAACACCATATATTTT
v_gene: TRBV4-1; d_gene: NA; abundance: NA; j_gene: TRBJ2-3; CDR3aa: CASSQDGRRTDTQYF; CDR3nt: TGCGCCAGCAGCCAGGACGGACGGAGGACAGATACGCAGTATTTT
v_gene: TRBV5-1; d_gene: NA; abundance: few; j_gene: TRBJ1-1; CDR3aa: CASSLGPAGGEAFF; CDR3nt: TGCGCCAGCAGCCTCGGACCGGCGGGGGGTGAAGCTTTCTTT
v_gene: TRBV12-3/TRBV12-4; d_gene: NA; abundance: NA; j_gene: TRBJ2-3; CDR3aa: CASSSGGLRADTQYF; CDR3nt: TGTGCCAGCAGTTCTGGGGGGCTAAGAGCAGATACGCAGTATTTT
v_gene: TRBV6-1; d_gene: TRBD2; abundance: few; j_gene: TRBJ2-7; CDR3aa: CASSKPGTSGPSYEQYF; CDR3nt: TGTGCCAGCAGTAAGCCCGGGACTAGCGGGCCCTCCTACGAGCAGTACTTC
v_gene: TRBV6-2/TRBV6-3; d_gene: NA; abundance: NA; j_gene: TRBJ2-5; CDR3aa: CASCYPDYQETQYF; CDR3nt: TGTGCCAGCTGTTACCCGGACTACCAAGAGACCCAGTACTTC
v_gene: TRBV4-2; d_gene: NA; abundance: NA; j_gene: TRBJ2-1; CDR3aa: CAAGTGAPDEQFF; CDR3nt: TGTGCCGCCGGGACTGGAGCCCCTGATGAGCAGTTCTTC
v_gene: TRBV6-2/TRBV6-3; d_gene: NA; abundance: few; j_gene: TRBJ2-7; CDR3aa: CASRPLRGIRSYEQYF; CDR3nt: TGTGCCAGCAGACCCCTCCGGGGGATTCGATCCTACGAGCAGTACTTC
v_gene: TRBV5-1; d_gene: NA; abundance: NA; j_gene: TRBJ2-5; CDR3aa: CASSFPSANQETQYF; CDR3nt: TGCGCCAGCAGCTTCCCCTCAGCGAACCAAGAGACCCAGTACTTC
v_gene: TRBV10-3; d_gene: NA; abundance: few; j_gene: TRBJ1-6; CDR3aa: CAISGGPNSPLHF; CDR3nt: TGTGCCATCAGTGGGGGGCCTAATTCACCCCTCCACTTT
v_gene: TRBV5-1; d_gene: NA; abundance: NA; j_gene: TRBJ2-1; CDR3aa: CASHDRAASDEQFF; CDR3nt: TGCGCCAGCCACGATCGGGCAGCCAGCGATGAGCAGTTCTTC
v_gene: TRBV12-3/TRBV12-4; d_gene: TRBD2; abundance: NA; j_gene: TRBJ2-2; CDR3aa: CASSLARTSGVAGELFF; CDR3nt: TGTGCCAGCAGTTTAGCGAGGACTAGCGGGGTGGCCGGGGAGCTGTTTTTT
v_gene: TRBV7-6; d_gene: NA; abundance: NA; j_gene: TRBJ2-5; CDR3aa: CASSPIRARGRETQYF; CDR3nt: TGTGCCAGCAGCCCGATCAGGGCTAGGGGGAGGGAGACCCAGTACTTC
v_gene: TRBV4-1; d_gene: TRBD2; abundance: NA; j_gene: TRBJ2-5; CDR3aa: CASSYQRGGDQETQYF; CDR3nt: TGCGCCAGCAGTTACCAGCGGGGGGGCGACCAAGAGACCCAGTACTTC
v_gene: TRBV29-1; d_gene: NA; abundance: NA; j_gene: TRBJ2-2; CDR3aa: CSVVMGTGELFF; CDR3nt: TGCAGCGTTGTAATGGGAACCGGGGAGCTGTTTTTT
v_gene: TRBV4-3; d_gene: TRBD2; abundance: NA; j_gene: TRBJ2-1; CDR3aa: CASSHPPGGRLNEQFF; CDR3nt: TGCGCCAGCAGCCACCCACCGGGGGGTCGCCTCAATGAGCAGTTCTTC
v_gene: TRBV7-2; d_gene: NA; abundance: few; j_gene: TRBJ2-1; CDR3aa: CASSSDTGNEQFF; CDR3nt: TGTGCCAGCAGCTCCGACACGGGCAATGAGCAGTTCTTC
v_gene: TRBV7-2; d_gene: NA; abundance: NA; j_gene: TRBJ2-2; CDR3aa: CASSSGEQLELFF; CDR3nt: TGTGCCAGCAGCTCTGGTGAGCAATTGGAGCTGTTTTTT
v_gene: TRBV10-2; d_gene: NA; abundance: many; j_gene: TRBJ2-7; CDR3aa: CASKASLGPYEQYF; CDR3nt: TGCGCCAGCAAGGCATCGCTAGGACCCTACGAGCAGTACTTC
v_gene: TRBV18; d_gene: NA; abundance: few; j_gene: TRBJ2-7; CDR3aa: CASSPGSGRTYEQYF; CDR3nt: TGTGCCAGCTCACCAGGATCAGGGCGAACCTACGAGCAGTACTTC
v_gene: TRBV7-9; d_gene: NA; abundance: few; j_gene: TRBJ2-5; CDR3aa: CASSFMGTAQETQYF; CDR3nt: TGTGCCAGCAGCTTCATGGGGACCGCACAAGAGACCCAGTACTTC
v_gene: TRBV7-3; d_gene: TRBD1; abundance: many; j_gene: TRBJ1-2; CDR3aa: CASSRGTGYGYTF; CDR3nt: TGTGCCAGCAGCAGAGGGACAGGTTATGGCTACACCTTC
v_gene: TRBV20-1; d_gene: NA; abundance: NA; j_gene: TRBJ1-4; CDR3aa: CSPLEGGSATNEKLFF; CDR3nt: TGCAGTCCGCTAGAGGGGGGGAGTGCAACTAATGAAAAACTGTTTTTT
v_gene: TRBV7-2; d_gene: TRBD1; abundance: NA; j_gene: TRBJ1-4; CDR3aa: CASSPQGAGTNEKLFF; CDR3nt: TGTGCCAGCAGCCCACAGGGGGCTGGCACTAATGAAAAACTGTTTTTT
v_gene: TRBV20-1; d_gene: NA; abundance: NA; j_gene: TRBJ1-2; CDR3aa: CSASPAGVYGYTF; CDR3nt: TGCAGTGCCTCGCCTGCAGGCGTCTATGGCTACACCTTC
v_gene: TRBV5-1; d_gene: NA; abundance: few; j_gene: TRBJ2-1; CDR3aa: CASSFDYDWGNEQFF; CDR3nt: TGCGCCAGCAGCTTTGACTACGACTGGGGGAATGAGCAGTTCTTC
v_gene: TRBV4-2; d_gene: TRBD2; abundance: few; j_gene: TRBJ2-3; CDR3aa: CASSGRTSGGQDTQYF; CDR3nt: TGTGCCAGCAGCGGACGGACTAGCGGAGGGCAAGATACGCAGTATTTT
v_gene: TRBV4-1; d_gene: TRBD2; abundance: NA; j_gene: TRBJ2-5; CDR3aa: CASSQVLRGGTQYF; CDR3nt: TGCGCCAGCAGCCAAGTTCTTCGGGGGGGGACCCAGTACTTC
v_gene: TRBV7-3; d_gene: TRBD2; abundance: NA; j_gene: TRBJ2-7; CDR3aa: CASSLFLAGGLYEQYF; CDR3nt: TGTGCCAGCAGCTTATTTTTAGCGGGGGGCCTCTACGAGCAGTACTTC
v_gene: TRBV20-1; d_gene: TRBD2; abundance: few; j_gene: TRBJ2-1; CDR3aa: CSVERGGREFF; CDR3nt: TGCAGTGTAGAGCGGGGGGGCCGGGAGTTCTTC